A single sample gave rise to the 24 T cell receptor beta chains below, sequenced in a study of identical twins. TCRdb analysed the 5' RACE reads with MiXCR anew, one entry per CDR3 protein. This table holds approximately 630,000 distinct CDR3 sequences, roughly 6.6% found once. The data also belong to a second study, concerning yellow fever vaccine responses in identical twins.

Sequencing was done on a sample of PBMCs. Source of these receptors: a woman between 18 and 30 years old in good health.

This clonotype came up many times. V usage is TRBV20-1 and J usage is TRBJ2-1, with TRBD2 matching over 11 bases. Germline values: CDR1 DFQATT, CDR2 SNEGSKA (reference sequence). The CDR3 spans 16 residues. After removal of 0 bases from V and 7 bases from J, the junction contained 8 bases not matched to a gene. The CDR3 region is CSARDGRTSGRNEQFF. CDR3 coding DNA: TGCAGTGCTAGAGATGGTAGAACTAGCGGGAGAAATGAGCAGTTCTTC.

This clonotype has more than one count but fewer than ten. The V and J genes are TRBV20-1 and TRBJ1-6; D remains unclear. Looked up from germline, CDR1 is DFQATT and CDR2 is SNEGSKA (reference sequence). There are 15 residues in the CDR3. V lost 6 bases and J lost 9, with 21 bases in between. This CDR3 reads CSAFLPPSKGSPLHF. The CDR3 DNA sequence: TGCAGTGCCTTCCTGCCCCCCTCTAAGGGTTCACCCCTCCACTTT.

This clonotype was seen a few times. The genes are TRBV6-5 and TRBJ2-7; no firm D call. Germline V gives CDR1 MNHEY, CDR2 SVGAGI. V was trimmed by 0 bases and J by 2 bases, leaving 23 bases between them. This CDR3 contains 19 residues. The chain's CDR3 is CASSYSITLADGPAYEQYF. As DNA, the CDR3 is TGTGCCAGCAGTTACTCGATAACCTTAGCCGACGGGCCAGCCTACGAGCAGTACTTC.

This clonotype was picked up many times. The DNA for the CDR3 is TGCAGTGCTAGCCGCTCGGGGTTAACCTACGAGCAGTACTTC. Its protein product is CSASRSGLTYEQYF. The rearrangement uses TRBV20-1 and TRBJ2-7; D perhaps matches TRBD2 (5 bases). The CDR3 runs 14 residues. CDR1 and CDR2 (germline): DFQATT, SNEGSKA (reference sequence). Trimming took off 3 bases at V and 2 bases at J, with 14 bases between the two ends.

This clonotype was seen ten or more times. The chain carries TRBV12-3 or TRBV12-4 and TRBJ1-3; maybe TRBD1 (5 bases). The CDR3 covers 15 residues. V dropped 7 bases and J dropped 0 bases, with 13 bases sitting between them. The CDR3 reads CASTMRRDSGNTIYF. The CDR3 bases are TGTGCCAGCACCATGCGCAGGGACTCTGGAAACACCATATATTTT.

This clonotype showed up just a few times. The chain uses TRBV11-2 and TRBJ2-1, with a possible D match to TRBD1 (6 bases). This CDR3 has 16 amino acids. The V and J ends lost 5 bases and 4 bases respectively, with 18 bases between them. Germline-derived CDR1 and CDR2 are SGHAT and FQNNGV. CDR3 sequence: CASSLHRVSRYNEQFF. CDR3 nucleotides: TGTGCCAGCAGCCTTCACAGGGTCTCCAGATACAATGAGCAGTTCTTC.

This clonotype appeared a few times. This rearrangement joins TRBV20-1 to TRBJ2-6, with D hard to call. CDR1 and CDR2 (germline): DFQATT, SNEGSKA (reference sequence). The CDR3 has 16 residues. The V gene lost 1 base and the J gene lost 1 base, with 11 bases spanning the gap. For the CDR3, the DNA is TGCAGTGCTAGAGCGCACGGCGGATCTGGGGCCAACGTCCTGACTTTC. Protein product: CSARAHGGSGANVLTF.

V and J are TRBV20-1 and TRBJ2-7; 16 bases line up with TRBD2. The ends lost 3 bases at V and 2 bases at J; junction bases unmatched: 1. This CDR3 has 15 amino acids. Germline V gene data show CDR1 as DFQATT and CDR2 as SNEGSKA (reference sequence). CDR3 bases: TGCAGTGCTAGTGGGACTAGCGGGGGGGCCTACGAGCAGTACGTC. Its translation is CSASGTSGGAYEQYV.

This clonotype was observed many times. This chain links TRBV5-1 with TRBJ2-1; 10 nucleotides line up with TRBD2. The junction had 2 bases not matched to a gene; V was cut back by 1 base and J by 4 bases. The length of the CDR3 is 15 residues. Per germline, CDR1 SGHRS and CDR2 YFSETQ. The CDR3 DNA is TGCGCCAGCAGCTTGAAGCGGGGGGGTTACAATGAGCAGTTCTTC. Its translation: CASSLKRGGYNEQFF.

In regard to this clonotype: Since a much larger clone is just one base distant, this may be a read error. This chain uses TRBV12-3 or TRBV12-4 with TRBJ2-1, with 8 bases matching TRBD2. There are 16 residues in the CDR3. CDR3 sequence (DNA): TGTGCCAGCAGTTTCCGGGGGGGGAGCTCCTACGATGAGCAGTTCTTC. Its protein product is CASSFRGGSSYDEQFF.

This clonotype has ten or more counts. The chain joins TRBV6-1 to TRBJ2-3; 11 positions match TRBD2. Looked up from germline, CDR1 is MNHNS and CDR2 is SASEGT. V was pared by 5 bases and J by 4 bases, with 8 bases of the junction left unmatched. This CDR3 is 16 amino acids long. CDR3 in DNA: TGTGCCAGCAGTACCCCTAGCGGGAGGCATCCAGATACGCAGTATTTT. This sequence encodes CASSTPSGRHPDTQYF.

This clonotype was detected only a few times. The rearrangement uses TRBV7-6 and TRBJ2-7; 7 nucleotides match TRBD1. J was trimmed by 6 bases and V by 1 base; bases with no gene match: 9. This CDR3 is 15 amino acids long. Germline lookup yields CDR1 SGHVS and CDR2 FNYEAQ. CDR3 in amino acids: CASSLGPQGVSEQYV. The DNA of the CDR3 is TGTGCCAGCAGCTTAGGCCCCCAGGGGGTCTCCGAGCAGTACGTC.

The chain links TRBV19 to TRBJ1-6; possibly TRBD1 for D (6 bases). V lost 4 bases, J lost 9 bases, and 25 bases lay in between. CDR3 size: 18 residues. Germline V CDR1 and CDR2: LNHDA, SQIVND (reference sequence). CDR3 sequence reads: CASSTGFLGTMASSPLHF. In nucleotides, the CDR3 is TGTGCCAGTAGTACCGGATTTCTCGGGACAATGGCAAGTTCACCCCTCCACTTT.

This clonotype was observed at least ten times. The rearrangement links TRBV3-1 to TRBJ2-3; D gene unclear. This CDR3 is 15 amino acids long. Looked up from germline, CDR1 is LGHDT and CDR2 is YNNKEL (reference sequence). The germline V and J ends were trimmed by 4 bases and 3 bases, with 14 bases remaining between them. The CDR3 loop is CASSPYKDRTDTQYF. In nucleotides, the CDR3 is TGTGCCAGCAGCCCCTACAAGGATCGGACAGATACGCAGTATTTT.

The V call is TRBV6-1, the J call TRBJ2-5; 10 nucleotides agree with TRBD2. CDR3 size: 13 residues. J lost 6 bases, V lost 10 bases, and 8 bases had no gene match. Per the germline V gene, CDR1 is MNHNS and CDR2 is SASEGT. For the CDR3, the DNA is TGTGCCACACAAGCTAGCGGGAGTAAGACCCAGTACTTC. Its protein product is CATQASGSKTQYF.

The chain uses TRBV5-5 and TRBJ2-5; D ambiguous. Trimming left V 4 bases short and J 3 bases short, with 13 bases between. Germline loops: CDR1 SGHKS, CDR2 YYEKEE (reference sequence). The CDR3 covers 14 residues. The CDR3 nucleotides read TGTGCCAGCAGCCCACCCGCCCAGGAAGAGACCCAGTACTTC. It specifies CASSPPAQEETQYF.

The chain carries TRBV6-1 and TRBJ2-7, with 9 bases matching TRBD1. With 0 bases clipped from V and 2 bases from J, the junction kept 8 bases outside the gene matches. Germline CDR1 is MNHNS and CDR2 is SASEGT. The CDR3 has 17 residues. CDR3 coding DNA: TGTGCCAGCAGTGAAGCATATTGGACAGGGGCCCCCTACGAGCAGTACGTC. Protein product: CASSEAYWTGAPYEQYV.

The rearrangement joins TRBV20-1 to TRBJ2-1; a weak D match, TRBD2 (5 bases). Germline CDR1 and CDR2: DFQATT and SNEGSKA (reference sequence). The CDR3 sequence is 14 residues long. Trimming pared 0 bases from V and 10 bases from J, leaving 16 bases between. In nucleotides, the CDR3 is TGCAGTGCTAGAGATACGCCCCCGGGGAAAGAGCAGTTCTTC. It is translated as CSARDTPPGKEQFF.

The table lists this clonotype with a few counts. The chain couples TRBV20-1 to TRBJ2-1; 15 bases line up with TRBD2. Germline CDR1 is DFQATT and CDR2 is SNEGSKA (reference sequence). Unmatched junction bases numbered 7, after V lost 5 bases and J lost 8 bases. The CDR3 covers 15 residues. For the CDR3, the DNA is TGCAGTGCTGCAGGGGGACTAGCGGGAGGCCATGAGCAGTTCTTC. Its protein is CSAAGGLAGGHEQFF.

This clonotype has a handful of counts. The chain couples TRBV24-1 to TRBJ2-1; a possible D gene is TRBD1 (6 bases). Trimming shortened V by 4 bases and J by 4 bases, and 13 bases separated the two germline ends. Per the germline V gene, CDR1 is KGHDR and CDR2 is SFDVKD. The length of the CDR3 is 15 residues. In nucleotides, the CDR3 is TGTGCCACCAGTGACCCGGACAGAGAGTACAATGAGCAGTTCTTC. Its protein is CATSDPDREYNEQFF.

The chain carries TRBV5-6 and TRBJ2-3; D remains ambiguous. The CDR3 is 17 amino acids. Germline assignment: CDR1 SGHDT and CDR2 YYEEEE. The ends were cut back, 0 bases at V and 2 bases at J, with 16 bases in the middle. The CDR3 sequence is CASSLAWVGYDTDTQYF. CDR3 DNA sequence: TGTGCCAGCAGCTTGGCCTGGGTGGGGTATGACACAGATACGCAGTATTTT.

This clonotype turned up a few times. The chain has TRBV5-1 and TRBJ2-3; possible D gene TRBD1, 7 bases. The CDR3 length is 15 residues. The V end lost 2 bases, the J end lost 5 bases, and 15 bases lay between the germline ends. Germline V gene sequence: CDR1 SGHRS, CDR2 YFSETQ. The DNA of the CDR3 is TGCGCCAGCAGCTTAAGACAGGGAGGCGGAGATACGCAGTATTTT. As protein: CASSLRQGGGDTQYF.

CDR3 sequence: CASSPLTSGNTGELFF. DNA of the CDR3: TGTGCCAGCAGCCCCCTAACTAGCGGGAACACCGGGGAGCTGTTTTTT. The chain recombines TRBV5-5 with TRBJ2-2; 8 bases align to TRBD2. Germline CDR1 SGHKS, CDR2 YYEKEE (reference sequence). The V segment lost 4 bases and the J segment 1 base; nucleotides outside the gene matches: 6. There are 16 residues in the CDR3.

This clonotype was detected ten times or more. In DNA, the CDR3 is TGTGCCATCAGTGAAAGGGACAATGAGCAGTTCTTC. This gives the protein CAISERDNEQFF. This chain uses TRBV10-3 with TRBJ2-1; D is unresolved. The CDR3 length is 12 residues. Trimming shortened V by 3 bases and J by 5 bases, and 5 bases separated the two germline ends. Germline V gene data show CDR1 as ENHRY and CDR2 as SYGVKD.